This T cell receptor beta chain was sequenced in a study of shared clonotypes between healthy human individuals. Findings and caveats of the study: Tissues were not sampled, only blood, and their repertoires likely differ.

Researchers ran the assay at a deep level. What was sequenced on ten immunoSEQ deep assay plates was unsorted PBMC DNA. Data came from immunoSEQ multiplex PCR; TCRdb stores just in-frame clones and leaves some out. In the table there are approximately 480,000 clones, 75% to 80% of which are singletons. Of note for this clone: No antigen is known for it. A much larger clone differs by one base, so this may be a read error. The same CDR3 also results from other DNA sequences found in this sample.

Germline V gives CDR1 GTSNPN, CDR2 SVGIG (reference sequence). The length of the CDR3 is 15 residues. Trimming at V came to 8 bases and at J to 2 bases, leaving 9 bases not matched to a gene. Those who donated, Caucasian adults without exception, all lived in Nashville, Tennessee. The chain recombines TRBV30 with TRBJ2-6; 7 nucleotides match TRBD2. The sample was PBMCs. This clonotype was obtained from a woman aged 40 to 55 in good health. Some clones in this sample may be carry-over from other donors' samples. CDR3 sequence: CAGGEVGAGANVLTF. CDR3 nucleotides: TGTGCCGGGGGGGAGGTTGGGGCTGGGGCCAACGTCCTGACTTTC. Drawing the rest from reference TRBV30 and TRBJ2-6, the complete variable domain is SQTIHQWPATLVQPVGSPLSLECTVEGTSNPNLYWYRQAAGRGLQLLFYSVGIGQISSEVPQNLSASRPQDRQFILSSKKLLLSDSGFYLCAGGEVGAGANVLTFGAGSRLTVL.